Below, one TCR beta chain is given with its context. Profiles of TCR beta VDJ and CDR3 were generated from a genomic DNA template. TCRdb analysed the reads with MiXCR anew, one entry per CDR3 protein. The sample lists about 200,000 distinct CDR3 sequences, more than 55% occurring once. The data are from a study of CD8+CD57+ T cells in acquired aplastic anemia. Looking at the study overall: DNA from sorted CD4+ and CD8+ cells averaged roughly 3.4 ug.

The trim removed 5 bases at V and 0 bases at J, leaving 2 bases unmatched. Looked up from germline, CDR1 is SGHTA and CDR2 is FQGTGA. CDR3 length: 14 residues. The sequenced patients had an expansion of CD8+CD57+ cells seen by flow cytometry. When blood sampling took place, the patients had received no therapy. The sample taken for sequencing was sorted CD4+, CD8+, or CD8+CD57+ T cells (not recorded which) from PBMCs. The sequence came from a human donor with aplastic anemia. V is TRBV7-3 and J is TRBJ2-3; 7 nucleotides line up with TRBD1. The CDR3 region has the DNA TGTGCCAGCAGCCAGGGACAGAGCACAGATACGCAGTATTTT. Translation: CASSQGQSTDTQYF.